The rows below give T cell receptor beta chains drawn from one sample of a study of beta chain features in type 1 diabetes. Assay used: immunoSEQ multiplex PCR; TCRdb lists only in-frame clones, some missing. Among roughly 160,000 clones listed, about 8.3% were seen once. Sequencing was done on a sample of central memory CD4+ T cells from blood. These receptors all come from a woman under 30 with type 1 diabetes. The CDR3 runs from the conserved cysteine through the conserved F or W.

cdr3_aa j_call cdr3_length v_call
CASTREGRNTDTQYF TRBJ2-3 15 TRBV7-2
CASTPAGDNEKLFF TRBJ1-4 14 TRBV19
CASSLRVGGSTDTQYF TRBJ2-3 16 TRBV5-1
CASSQAWGAGIYEQYF TRBJ2-7 16 TRBV6-6
CATSRDTIGLSDEQYF TRBJ2-7 16 TRBV15
CASSPGQGTEKLFF TRBJ1-4 14 TRBV19
CASSGTGRTDTQYF TRBJ2-3 14 TRBV6-5
CASSLQFPYNEQFF TRBJ2-1 14 TRBV5-8
CASSWVAGDGTQYF TRBJ2-5 14 TRBV7-3
CASSSEETQYF TRBJ2-5 11 TRBV7-9
CASSTGTAFGGQYF TRBJ2-7 14 TRBV28
CASSTGTAADTQYF TRBJ2-3 14 TRBV5-4
CASSLGRLAGGAETQYF TRBJ2-5 17 TRBV7-7
CATSREGSPLETQYF TRBJ2-5 15 TRBV15
CASSPAAGNIQYF TRBJ2-4 13 TRBV14
CASGLVPNRNTEAFF TRBJ1-1 15 TRBV12-5
CASSQDAAGGNYEQYF TRBJ2-7 16 TRBV4-2
CASTIGVWTEAFF TRBJ1-1 13 TRBV7-2
CASSSHWETQYF TRBJ2-5 12 TRBV6-5